This T cell receptor (beta chain) was sequenced for a study of cytomegalovirus exposure and HLA in healthy donors. A multiplex PCR was run with 60 Vbeta primers and 13 Jbeta primers. The repertoire was sequenced with immunoSEQ multiplex PCR; TCRdb's copy has only in-frame clones and lacks some. The table shows about 140,000 clones, with 65% to 85% occurring only once. The CDR3 has 17 residues. Trimming pared 1 base from V and 1 base from J, leaving 14 bases between. Germline CDR1 is LNHNV and CDR2 is YYDKDF (reference sequence). The receptor was isolated from a man in his fifties or sixties in good health and CMV-seronegative. V usage is TRBV15 and J usage is TRBJ2-1, with a tentative D call TRBD2 (6 bases). The sample was PBMCs. The CDR3 bases are TGTGCCACCAGCAGAGGGGGTAGCGGAGGATCCTACAATGAGCAGTTCTTC. Its protein is CATSRGGSGGSYNEQFF.